The 11 T cell receptor beta chains below all came from one sample that was sequenced in a study of blood T cell repertoires in COVID-19. TCRdb's table, derived via immunoSEQ multiplex PCR, lists solely in-frame clones and lacks some. The repertoire holds approximately 60,000 clones, with approximately 78% as singletons. Sequencing was carried out using peripheral blood. Every receptor here comes from a woman older than 75 with acute or convalescent COVID-19.

The chain recombines TRBV30 with TRBJ2-3; D gene uncertain. CDR3 length: 13 residues. CDR1 and CDR2 from the germline V gene are GTSNPN and SVGIG (reference sequence). Trimming removed 2 bases at V and 6 bases at J, with 12 bases between. The CDR3 here is CAWSPLGADTQYF. The CDR3 region has the DNA TGTGCCTGGAGTCCGCTAGGAGCGGATACGCAGTATTTT. The whole variable domain, remainder taken from reference TRBV30 and TRBJ2-3, is SQTIHQWPATLVQPVGSPLSLECTVEGTSNPNLYWYRQAAGRGLQLLFYSVGIGQISSEVPQNLSASRPQDRQFILSSKKLLLSDSGFYLCAWSPLGADTQYFGPGTRLTVL.

There are a few counts of this clone. This sequence joins TRBV29-1 and TRBJ1-1, with 7 bases aligning to TRBD1. Trimming took 7 bases from V and 6 from J; bases not matched to a gene: 8. The germline CDR1 and CDR2 sequences are SQVTM and ANQGSEA. The CDR3 totals 12 residues. Written as DNA, the CDR3 is TGCAGCGGGTCCCAGGGGGGTGCTGAAGCTTTCTTT. Protein: CSGSQGGAEAFF.

The rearrangement links TRBV27 to TRBJ1-1; 7 bases are a match to TRBD1. This CDR3 comprises 17 residues. The V gene end was trimmed by 5 bases and the J gene end by 0 bases; junction bases not matched to a gene: 12. Germline V gene data show CDR1 as MNHEY and CDR2 as SMNVEV (reference sequence). CDR3 DNA sequence: TGTGCCAGCAGTAGGGACAGACGTTTACCTATGAACACTGAAGCTTTCTTT. Its translation is CASSRDRRLPMNTEAFF.

The rearrangement uses TRBV5-1 and TRBJ2-2; weak D call: TRBD1 (6 bases). V lost 6 bases to trimming and J lost 0 bases, with 9 bases between them. The length of the CDR3 is 14 residues. Germline-derived CDR1 and CDR2 are SGHRS and YFSETQ. The CDR3 here is CASTTGSNTGELFF. The CDR3 coding sequence is TGCGCCAGCACCACAGGGTCGAACACCGGGGAGCTGTTTTTT.

V is TRBV5-1 and J is TRBJ2-3, with D possibly TRBD2 on 5 matching bases. V was pared by 4 bases and J by 2 bases, with 11 bases between. The CDR3 runs to 14 residues. Germline CDR1 reads SGHRS; CDR2 reads YFSETQ. CDR3 in DNA: TGCGCCAGCAGCGGCGGAGGTTACACAGATACGCAGTATTTT. It specifies CASSGGGYTDTQYF.

The V and J genes are TRBV6-6 and TRBJ2-4; D unresolved. The V and J ends lost 4 bases and 13 bases respectively, with 17 bases between them. The germline CDR1 and CDR2 sequences are MNHNY and SVGAGI (reference sequence). The CDR3 loop spans 13 amino acids. CDR3 loop: CASSSLVPGGQYF. Here the CDR3 DNA reads TGTGCCAGCAGTTCCCTAGTCCCCGGCGGCCAGTACTTC.

The chain has TRBV5-8 and TRBJ1-5, with 8 bases that match TRBD1. V trimming: 4 bases; J trimming: 0 bases; junction bases outside the gene matches: 0. CDR3 length: 14 amino acids. Germline values: CDR1 SGHTS, CDR2 YDEGEE. CDR3 in DNA: TGTGCCAGCAGCACAGGGGGTAGCAATCAGCCCCAGCATTTT. Translating gives CASSTGGSNQPQHF.

The chain uses TRBV9 and TRBJ1-3; D call uncertain. The V gene lost 0 bases and the J gene lost 0 bases, with 10 bases spanning the gap. Germline lookup yields CDR1 SGDLS and CDR2 YYNGEE. This CDR3 contains 16 residues. The CDR3: CASSVGADYSGNTIYF. The CDR3 DNA reads TGTGCCAGCAGCGTAGGAGCAGACTACTCTGGAAACACCATATATTTT.

The chain has TRBV18 and TRBJ1-5; D is undetermined. Germline loops: CDR1 KGHSH, CDR2 LQKENI. This CDR3 region has 13 residues. Trimming cost V 3 bases and J 2 bases, with 5 bases left between them. The CDR3 is CASSPAGNQPQHF. The CDR3 DNA sequence: TGTGCCAGCTCACCGGCCGGCAATCAGCCCCAGCATTTT.

The genes are TRBV7-9 and TRBJ1-6; 8 positions agree with TRBD1. Trimming at V came to 5 bases and at J to 10 bases, leaving 7 bases not matched to a gene. Germline values: CDR1 SEHNR, CDR2 FQNEAQ (reference sequence). The CDR3 is made up of 14 amino acids. The CDR3 DNA sequence: TGTGCCAGCAGCCGGACAGGGTCGAAATCACCCCTCCACTTT. It yields the protein CASSRTGSKSPLHF.

The chain is built from TRBV6-5 and TRBJ1-2, with D maybe TRBD1 (6 bases). V was cut by 7 bases and J by 6 bases, with 18 bases left in between. Germline V lookup: CDR1 MNHEY, CDR2 SVGAGI. The CDR3 runs 14 residues. The CDR3 sequence is CASKRKGGHNGYTF. CDR3 nucleotide sequence: TGTGCCAGCAAACGGAAAGGGGGACACAATGGCTACACCTTC.